This T cell receptor beta chain was obtained from a study of blood T cell repertoires in COVID-19. Study details: Acute and convalescent COVID-19 specimens originated in the United States, Italy and Spain. Sources were T cells, B-cell-depleted T cells, or PBMCs; the material itself was cDNA or gDNA.

Per the original data handling: Estimation of nucleated cell counts relied on the amplification of reference gene primers. Generated by immunoSEQ multiplex PCR, the TCRdb table keeps only in-frame clones and is missing some. V and J calls and clone size come straight from that table; D and trimming were deduced from the DNA. The table has over 150,000 clones, approximately 90% seen once; the top ten hold less than 1.5%. Germline values: CDR1 SQVTM, CDR2 ANQGSEA. There are 14 residues in the CDR3. Trimming left V 3 bases short and J 8 bases short, with 19 bases between. In its sample, this clone was seen a few times.

This sequence joins TRBV29-1 and TRBJ1-2, with D possibly matching TRBD1 (5 bases). The origin of this receptor is a young man with acute or convalescent COVID-19. Sequencing was done on a sample of peripheral blood. The CDR3 sequence: CSVEALLRAKGYTF. CDR3 coding DNA: TGCAGCGTTGAGGCTCTACTCAGGGCGAAAGGCTACACCTTC.